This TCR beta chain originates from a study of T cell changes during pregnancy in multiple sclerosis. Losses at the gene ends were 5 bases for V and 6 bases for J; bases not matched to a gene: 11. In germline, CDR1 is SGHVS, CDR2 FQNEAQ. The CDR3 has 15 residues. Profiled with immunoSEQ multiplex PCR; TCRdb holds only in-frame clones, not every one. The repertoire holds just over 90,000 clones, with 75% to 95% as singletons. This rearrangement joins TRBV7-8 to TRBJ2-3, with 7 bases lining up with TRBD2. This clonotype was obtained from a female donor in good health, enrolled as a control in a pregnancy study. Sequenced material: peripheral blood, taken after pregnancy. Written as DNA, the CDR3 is TGTGCCAGCAGCCCCCAGACGACTAGCAGCGATACGCAGTATTTT. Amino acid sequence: CASSPQTTSSDTQYF.